One sample yielded the 2 T cell receptor beta chains listed below, sequenced in a study of T cell clonality in common variable immunodeficiency. Assay: immunoSEQ multiplex PCR; the TCRdb copy retains only in-frame clones and omits some. The sample holds about 34,000 clones, and no clone turns up only once. The sequencing input was peripheral blood mononuclear cells. These receptor sequences come from a person between 18 and 70 years old in good health.

There are many counts of this clone. The observed sequence ends 3 residues before the CDR3 terminus, with the missing tail filled in from the germline J gene. This chain joins TRBV10-2 and TRBJ2-1; 10 bases align to TRBD2. Germline V lookup: CDR1 WSHSY, CDR2 SAAADI. The CDR3 length is 15 residues. V was pared by 4 bases and J by 4 bases, with 4 bases of the junction left unmatched. This CDR3 is CASSAGLASYNEQFF. Partial CDR3 DNA: TGCGCCAGCAGTGCGGGACTAGCGTCATACAATGAG.

This clone was detected many times. The CDR3 end falls 3 residues outside the read, so it is completed with the germline J gene. The rearrangement uses TRBV18 and TRBJ2-7, with D possibly matching TRBD2 (6 bases). Germline CDR1 and CDR2: KGHSH and LQKENI. V lost 3 bases and J 4 bases, leaving 7 bases between the germline ends. The length of the CDR3 is 12 residues. The covered CDR3 bases are TGTGCCAGCTCACCCGGGACTTACGAG. Its protein product is CASSPGTYE. The whole CDR3 region reads CASSPGTYEQYF.